Presented here are 13 T cell receptor beta chains from one specimen sequenced in a study of neurological immune-mediated disorders. Using its own MiXCR run on the 5' RACE reads, TCRdb lists one record per CDR3 protein. The profile covers some 20,000 distinct CDR3 sequences, with 6% to 8% appearing a single time and approximately 16% taken by the ten largest. Input material: CD8+ T cells from blood. Receptor source: a woman aged 30 to 39 with HTLV-1-associated myelopathy (HAM/TSP).

This clonotype occurred many times. J is TRBJ2-7 and V is TRBV6-2 or TRBV6-3, with 9 bases fitting TRBD1. Germline CDR1 and CDR2: MNHEY and SVGEGT. The CDR3 is 16 amino acids. V shed 7 bases, J shed 2 bases, and the junction held 12 bases outside the gene matches. The CDR3 protein is CASTDGPDRGPYEQYF. In DNA form, the CDR3 reads TGTGCCAGCACCGACGGTCCGGACAGGGGCCCCTACGAGCAGTACTTC.

This clonotype has a count of ten or more. The rearrangement joins TRBV6-5 to TRBJ2-3, with D perhaps given as TRBD1 or TRBD2 (6 bases each). In germline, CDR1 is MNHEY, CDR2 SVGAGI. The CDR3 length is 15 residues. V was clipped by 0 bases and J by 6 bases, with 13 bases between them. The CDR3 sequence is CASSYSWGAGDTQYF. In DNA form, the CDR3 reads TGTGCCAGCAGTTACTCGTGGGGGGCAGGGGATACGCAGTATTTT.

This clonotype has ten or more counts. The chain has TRBV13 and TRBJ1-5; D is ambiguous. This CDR3 is built from 14 residues. Per germline, CDR1 PRHDT and CDR2 FYEKMQ (reference sequence). Trimming removed 0 bases at V and 3 bases at J, with 6 bases between. The DNA for the CDR3 is TGTGCCAGCAGCTTAGGTCAGAACAATCAGCCCCAGCATTTT. This sequence encodes CASSLGQNNQPQHF.

The sample holds many counts of this clonotype. Mismatch with germline at one junction end may stem from a read error. V gene TRBV6-1 combines with J gene TRBJ2-1, with D possibly called TRBD1 or TRBD2 (5 bases each). CDR1 is MNHNS, CDR2 SASEGT, per germline. CDR3 length: 13 amino acids. This chain's CDR3 is CASSDPPGPQGVF. As DNA, the CDR3 is TGTGCCAGCAGTGACCCCCCTGGGCCCCAGGGAGTCTTC.

This clonotype was found many times. This chain links TRBV20-1 with TRBJ1-6; 12 bases agree with TRBD1. Germline trimming cut 3 bases from V and 3 bases from J; bases unmatched to any gene: 3. The V gene's germline CDR1 is DFQATT and CDR2 SNEGSKA (reference sequence). CDR3 size: 16 residues. The CDR3 coding sequence is TGCAGTGCTAGGGGACAGGGGGCTGTCTATAATTCACCCCTCCACTTT. Encoded protein: CSARGQGAVYNSPLHF.

This clonotype was found many times. The chain combines TRBV7-9 with TRBJ2-5; TRBD2 matches 10 bases. Germline V lookup: CDR1 SEHNR, CDR2 FQNEAQ (reference sequence). The ends lost 5 bases at V and 2 bases at J; junction bases unmatched: 8. The CDR3 runs 16 residues. The CDR3 protein is CASSPPGLAPQETQYF. The DNA for the CDR3 is TGTGCCAGCAGCCCGCCGGGACTAGCGCCTCAAGAGACCCAGTACTTC.

This clonotype came up many times. The chain recombines TRBV9 with TRBJ2-3; 12 nucleotides line up with TRBD2. The CDR3 is 19 amino acids. CDR1 is SGDLS, CDR2 YYNGEE, per germline. V shed 4 bases, J shed 4 bases, and the junction held 16 bases outside the gene matches. CDR3 DNA: TGTGCCAGCAGCCTAACTACTAGCGGGGGGATCGAGGGGCCAGATACGCAGTATTTT. Translating gives CASSLTTSGGIEGPDTQYF. The whole variable domain, filled in from reference TRBV9 and TRBJ2-3, reads DSGVTQTPKHLITATGQRVTLRCSPRSGDLSVYWYQQSLDQGLQFLIQYYNGEERAKGNILERFSAQQFPDLHSELNLSSLELGDSALYFCASSLTTSGGIEGPDTQYFGPGTRLTVL.

This clonotype has ten or more counts. The CDR3 region is CASSLGQNTGGDTEAFF. Here the CDR3 DNA reads TGCGCCAGCAGCTTGGGGCAAAATACAGGGGGGGACACTGAAGCTTTCTTT. The V and J genes are TRBV5-1 and TRBJ1-1; 8 nucleotides match TRBD1. J gave up 3 bases and V 0 bases, and 10 bases lay outside the gene matches. Germline CDR1 and CDR2: SGHRS and YFSETQ. The CDR3 covers 17 residues.

This clonotype has at least ten counts. The V gene is TRBV29-1, the J gene TRBJ2-7; the D is unclear. CDR1 and CDR2 from the germline V gene are SQVTM and ANQGSEA. Deletions cut 6 bases from V and 3 bases from J, with 12 bases between. This CDR3 is built from 12 residues. CDR3 in amino acids: CSVRINDYEQYF. As DNA, the CDR3 is TGCAGCGTCCGAATTAATGACTACGAGCAGTACTTC.

This clonotype was recorded at least ten times. This may be a read error: a much more frequent sequence differs by one nucleotide. The chain joins TRBV14 to TRBJ1-1; perhaps TRBD1 as D (5 bases). The CDR3 loop spans 17 amino acids. Per the germline V gene, CDR1 is SGHDN and CDR2 is FVKESK. The CDR3 region has the DNA TGTGTCAGCAGCCAAGATCAGGTGCGGGACGCGAGGACTGAAGCTTTCTTT. This gives the protein CVSSQDQVRDARTEAFF.

This clonotype was observed at least ten times. This rearrangement joins TRBV6-6 to TRBJ2-7; TRBD1 matches at 8 bases. The CDR3 extends over 17 amino acids. Unmatched junction bases numbered 13, after V lost 0 bases and J lost 6 bases. Germline CDR1 is MNHNY and CDR2 is SVGAGI (reference sequence). The CDR3 spells CASSYSIPRQGPSEQYF. The CDR3 bases are TGTGCCAGCAGTTACTCGATTCCCCGACAGGGGCCATCCGAGCAGTACTTC.

This clonotype was counted at least ten times. The chain is built from TRBV5-1 and TRBJ1-1, with 8 bases lining up with TRBD1. CDR3 length equals 16 residues. After removal of 2 bases from V and 3 bases from J, the junction contained 9 bases not matched to a gene. The germline V gene encodes CDR1 SGHRS and CDR2 YFSETQ. CDR3 DNA: TGCGCCAGCAGCTTCCGTCAGGGGGCTTCCTACACTGAAGCTTTCTTT. As protein: CASSFRQGASYTEAFF.

This clonotype came up many times. The rearrangement joins TRBV10-3 to TRBJ1-2; TRBD1 might be the D (5 bases). V was shortened by 3 bases and J by 5 bases, with 19 bases between the two germline ends. Germline CDR1 reads ENHRY; CDR2 reads SYGVKD. The CDR3 extends over 16 amino acids. CDR3 sequence reads: CAISDQGDRAYYGYTF. As DNA, the CDR3 is TGTGCCATCAGTGACCAAGGGGATCGGGCCTATTATGGCTACACCTTC.